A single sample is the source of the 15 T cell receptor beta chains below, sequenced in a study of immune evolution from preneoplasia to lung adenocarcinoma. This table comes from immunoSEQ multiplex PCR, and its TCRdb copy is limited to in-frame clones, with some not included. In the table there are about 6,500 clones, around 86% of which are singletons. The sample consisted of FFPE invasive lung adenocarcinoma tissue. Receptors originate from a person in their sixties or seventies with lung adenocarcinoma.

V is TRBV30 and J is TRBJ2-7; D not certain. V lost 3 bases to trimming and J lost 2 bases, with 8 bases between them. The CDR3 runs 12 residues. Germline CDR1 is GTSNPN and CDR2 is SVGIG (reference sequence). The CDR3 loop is CAWRGLAYEQYF. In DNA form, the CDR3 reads TGTGCCTGGAGGGGCCTTGCCTACGAGCAGTACTTC. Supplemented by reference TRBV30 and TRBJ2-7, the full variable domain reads SQTIHQWPATLVQPVGSPLSLECTVEGTSNPNLYWYRQAAGRGLQLLFYSVGIGQISSEVPQNLSASRPQDRQFILSSKKLLLSDSGFYLCAWRGLAYEQYFGPGTRLTVT.

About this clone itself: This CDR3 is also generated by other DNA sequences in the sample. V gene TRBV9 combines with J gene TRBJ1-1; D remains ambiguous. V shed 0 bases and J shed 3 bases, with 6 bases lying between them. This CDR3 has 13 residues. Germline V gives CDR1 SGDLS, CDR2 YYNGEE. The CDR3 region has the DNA TGTGCCAGCAGCGTAGTCCCCTACACTGAAGCTTTCTTT. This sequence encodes CASSVVPYTEAFF.

CDR3 in amino acids: CASSSRGFSGANVLTF. CDR3 nucleotide sequence: TGTGCCAGTAGTTCCCGGGGCTTCTCTGGGGCCAACGTCCTGACTTTC. The V call is TRBV19, the J call TRBJ2-6; D may correspond to TRBD1 or TRBD2 (5 bases each). Per germline, CDR1 LNHDA and CDR2 SQIVND (reference sequence). V was shortened by 5 bases and J by 0 bases, with 11 bases between the two germline ends. The CDR3 is 16 residues long.

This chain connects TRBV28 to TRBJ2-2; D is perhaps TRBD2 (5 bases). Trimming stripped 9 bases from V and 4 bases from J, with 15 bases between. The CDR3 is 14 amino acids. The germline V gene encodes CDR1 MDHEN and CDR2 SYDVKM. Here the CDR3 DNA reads TGTGCCAGGCCCCGGGGAGTTCGCACCGGGGAGCTGTTTTTT. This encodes CARPRGVRTGELFF.

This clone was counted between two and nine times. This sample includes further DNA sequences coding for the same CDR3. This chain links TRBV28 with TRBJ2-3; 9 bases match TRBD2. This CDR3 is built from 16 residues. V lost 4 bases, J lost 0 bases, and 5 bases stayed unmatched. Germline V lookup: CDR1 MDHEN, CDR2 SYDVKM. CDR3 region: CASSSSSGTSTDTQYF. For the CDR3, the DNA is TGTGCCAGCAGTTCATCTAGCGGGACCAGCACAGATACGCAGTATTTT.

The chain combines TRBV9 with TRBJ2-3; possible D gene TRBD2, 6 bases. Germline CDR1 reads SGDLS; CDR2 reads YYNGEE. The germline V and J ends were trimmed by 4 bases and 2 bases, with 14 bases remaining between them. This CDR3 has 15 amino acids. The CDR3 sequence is CASSPSGAPTDTQYF. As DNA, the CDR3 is TGTGCCAGCAGCCCCTCGGGAGCGCCCACAGATACGCAGTATTTT.

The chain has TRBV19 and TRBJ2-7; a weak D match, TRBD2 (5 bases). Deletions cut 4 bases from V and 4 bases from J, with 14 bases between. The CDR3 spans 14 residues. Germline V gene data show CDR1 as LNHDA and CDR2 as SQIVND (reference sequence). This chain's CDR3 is CASSNSGGFYEQYF. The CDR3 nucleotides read TGTGCCAGTAGTAACTCCGGCGGGTTTTACGAGCAGTACTTC.

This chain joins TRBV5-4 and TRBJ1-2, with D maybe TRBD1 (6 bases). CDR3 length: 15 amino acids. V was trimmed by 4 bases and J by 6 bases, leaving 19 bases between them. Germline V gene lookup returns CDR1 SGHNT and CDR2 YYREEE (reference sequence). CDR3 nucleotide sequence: TGTGCCAGCAGCGTTGTTCGGACAGCAAGTAATGGCTACACCTTC. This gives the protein CASSVVRTASNGYTF.

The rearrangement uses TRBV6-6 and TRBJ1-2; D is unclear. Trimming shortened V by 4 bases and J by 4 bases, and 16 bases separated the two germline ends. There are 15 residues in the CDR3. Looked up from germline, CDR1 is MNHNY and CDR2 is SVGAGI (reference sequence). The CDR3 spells CASSLRDRDTYGYTF. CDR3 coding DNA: TGTGCCAGCAGTTTACGGGATCGCGACACCTATGGCTACACCTTC.

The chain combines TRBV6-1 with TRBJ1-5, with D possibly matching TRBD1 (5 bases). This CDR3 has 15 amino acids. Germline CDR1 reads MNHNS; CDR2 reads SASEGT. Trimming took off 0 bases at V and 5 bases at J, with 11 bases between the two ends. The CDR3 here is CASSEAGTLDQPQHF. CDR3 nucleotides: TGTGCCAGCAGTGAAGCGGGGACCCTCGATCAGCCCCAGCATTTT.

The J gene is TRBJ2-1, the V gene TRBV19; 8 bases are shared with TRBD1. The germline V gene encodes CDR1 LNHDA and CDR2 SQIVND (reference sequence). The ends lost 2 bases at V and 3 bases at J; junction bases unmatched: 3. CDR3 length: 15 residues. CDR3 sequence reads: CASSIITGGYNEQFF. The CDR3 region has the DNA TGTGCCAGTAGTATAATAACAGGGGGCTACAATGAGCAGTTCTTC.

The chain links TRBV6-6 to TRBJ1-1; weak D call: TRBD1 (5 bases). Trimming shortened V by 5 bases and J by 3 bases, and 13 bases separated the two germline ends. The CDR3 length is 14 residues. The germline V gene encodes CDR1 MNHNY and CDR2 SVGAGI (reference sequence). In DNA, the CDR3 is TGTGCCAGCAGTCCTCAGGGTGCAGACACTGAAGCTTTCTTT. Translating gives CASSPQGADTEAFF.

The CDR3 sequence is CATSRDRYLAYEQYF. As DNA, the CDR3 is TGTGCCACCAGCAGAGATCGTTACCTCGCCTACGAGCAGTACTTC. This sequence joins TRBV15 and TRBJ2-7; D gene unclear. V lost 0 bases to trimming and J lost 2 bases, with 11 bases between them. The CDR3 totals 15 residues. Germline CDR1 and CDR2: LNHNV and YYDKDF (reference sequence).

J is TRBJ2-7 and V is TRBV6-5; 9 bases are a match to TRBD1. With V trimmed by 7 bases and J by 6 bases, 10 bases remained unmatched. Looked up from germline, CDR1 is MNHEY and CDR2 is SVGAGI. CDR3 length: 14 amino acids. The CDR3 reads CASKGQGRQAEQYF. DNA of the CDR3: TGTGCCAGCAAAGGACAGGGGAGACAGGCCGAGCAGTACTTC.

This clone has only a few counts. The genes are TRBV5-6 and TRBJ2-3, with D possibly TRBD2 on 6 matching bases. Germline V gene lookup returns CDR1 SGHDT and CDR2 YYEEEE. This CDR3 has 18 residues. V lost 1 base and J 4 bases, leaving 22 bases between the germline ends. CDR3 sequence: CASSLFAGPLARSDTQYF. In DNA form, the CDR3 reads TGTGCCAGCAGCTTGTTTGCGGGCCCGCTAGCGCGTTCAGATACGCAGTATTTT.